This T cell receptor beta chain was captured in a study of blood T cell repertoires in COVID-19. Across the whole study: Samples taken during acute and convalescent COVID-19 were collected in the United States, Italy and Spain. T cells, B-cell-depleted T cells, or PBMCs provided the cDNA or gDNA that served as material.

Per the study methods: Reference gene primer amplification in the assay estimated nucleated cell counts. Using immunoSEQ multiplex PCR, the repertoire was profiled, and TCRdb retains in-frame clones only, with some absent. V and J calls and clone size are copied from that table; D and trimming were computed from the DNA. The table records 90,000 or so clones, around 90% of them present only once. The V and J ends lost 4 bases and 4 bases, in that order; junction bases with no gene match: 3. The CDR3 extends over 13 amino acids. Germline CDR1 and CDR2: LGHDT and YNNKEL (reference sequence). The source material was peripheral blood. The sequence derives from a woman aged 70-85 years with acute or convalescent COVID-19. V usage is TRBV3-1 (or the pseudogene TRBV3-2) and J usage is TRBJ1-2, with 7 bases fitting TRBD1. In DNA, the CDR3 is TGTGCCAGCAGCCGACAGGGAATCTATGGCTACACCTTC. It is translated as CASSRQGIYGYTF.